This T cell receptor beta chain was recovered during a study of cytomegalovirus exposure and HLA in healthy donors (dated by TCRdb to 2016 to 2017). In terms of the full investigation: According to a later analysis, the 120 or so validation repertoires were produced on the same platform as the approximately 610 repertoires of the first cohort. The study was designed to test whether signatures of past pathogen exposure could be identified by cataloging public T cell receptors. Besides the first cohort of 500 to 700 subjects, a separate validation cohort made up of roughly 120 different subjects was used. To predict cytomegalovirus infection status, the study combined high-throughput TCR immunosequencing, statistical association of individual TCRs with disease status, and machine learning.

The donors were included in the validation cohort of over a hundred subjects, a group kept apart from the roughly 680-subject first cohort. The protocol used for the library was the immunoSEQ multiplex PCR assay. Regarding the original processing steps: A statistical classification framework was developed to diagnose cytomegalovirus status using the catalog of TCR beta chain sequences. TCRdb retrieved this table from immuneACCESS and kept in-frame rearrangements only. Not all clones are present; in checked studies, unresolved V genes account for under half, and no reason is known for the remainder. V and J calls plus clone size are reproduced from that table; the DNA served to infer D and trimming. Present in this sample are over 150,000 clones, about 85% of which were seen just once. The top ten clonotypes cover approximately 16% of the sample. CDR1 is given as SGHRS and CDR2 as YFSETQ, both from the germline V gene. V is pruned by 2 bases and J by 3 bases, leaving 7 bases of the junction without a gene match. The CDR3 spans 15 residues, from the cysteine through the phenylalanine. The entry retains the CDR3 DNA only, 45 bases that are in frame from base 1.

Notes on this clone: The antigen it binds to is not known. Base qualities are missing; no much larger clone stands one base away.

Findings and caveats that apply to the study as a whole: A total of 150 to 200 TCR beta chains were listed by the study as associated with cytomegalovirus. The authors suggested that the approach could potentially be generalized to other disease states and immunological phenotypes. While some public TCRs were present in many individuals, most TCR sequences turned up only very rarely across donors. All 120 or so repertoires were used to score co-occurrence in the validation cohort in a later analysis, because that analysis had no HLA typing for the cohort. Of the cluster scores, approximately 94% were above 0 in a later analysis, which found that TCRs clustered in the first cohort also tended to co-occur in the 120 or so validation repertoires. Cytomegalovirus status was reported to be diagnosed by the classifier with high specificity and sensitivity in both the original and validation cohorts. A few of the identified cytomegalovirus-associated TCR beta chains were confirmed in vitro to be specific for cytomegalovirus antigens.

This TCR was recovered from a man aged 18 to 35 in good health and CMV-seropositive. The chain was built from TRBV5-1 and TRBJ1-2, with 7 junctional bases fitting TRBD1. The sequencing sample was made of PBMCs. The DNA reads as follows: TGCGCCAGCAGCTTCACAGGGGAAGGGTACTATGGCTACACCTTC. Protein translation: CASSFTGEGYYGYTF. Outside the CDR3, residues come from the reference TRBV5-1 and TRBJ1-2 proteins, so the full variable domain is: KAGVTQTPRYLIKTRGQQVTLSCSPISGHRSVSWYQQTPGQGLQFLFEYFSETQRNKGNFPGRFSGRQFSNSRSEMNVSTLELGDSALYLCASSFTGEGYYGYTFGSGTRLTVV.